These 8 T cell receptor beta chains came from one sample sequenced in a study of blood T cell repertoires in COVID-19. Assay: immunoSEQ multiplex PCR; the TCRdb copy retains only in-frame clones and omits some. The table has approximately 300,000 clones, approximately 92% seen once. The material sequenced was PBMCs or T cells enriched from blood (not recorded which). These receptors all come from a woman aged 25 to 39 who had recovered from COVID-19.

CDR3 in amino acids: CASSPPGAGTEAFF. CDR3 sequence (DNA): TGTGCCAGCAGCCCCCCAGGGGCCGGCACTGAAGCTTTCTTT. The V call is TRBV7-9, the J call TRBJ1-1; a possible D gene is TRBD1 (6 bases). The CDR3 length is 14 residues. Looked up from germline, CDR1 is SEHNR and CDR2 is FQNEAQ (reference sequence). V lost 5 bases and J 4 bases, leaving 14 bases between the germline ends.

This chain connects TRBV7-9 to TRBJ2-7; no clear D. V lost 3 bases to trimming and J lost 0 bases, with 6 bases between them. The V gene's germline CDR1 is SEHNR and CDR2 FQNEAQ (reference sequence). The CDR3 loop spans 13 amino acids. The CDR3 loop is CASSFPNSYEQYF. Written as DNA, the CDR3 is TGTGCCAGCAGCTTCCCCAACTCCTACGAGCAGTACTTC. Complete variable domain (other parts from reference TRBV7-9 and TRBJ2-7): DTGVSQNPRHKITKRGQNVTFRCDPISEHNRLYWYRQTLGQGPEFLTYFQNEAQLEKSRLLSDRFSAERPKGSFSTLEIQRTEQGDSAMYLCASSFPNSYEQYFGPGTRLTVT.

The genes are TRBV5-4 and TRBJ1-6; unclear D gene. Germline CDR1 is SGHNT and CDR2 is YYREEE (reference sequence). Trimming took 4 bases from V and 5 from J, leaving 13 bases between them. The CDR3 loop spans 15 amino acids. Written as DNA, the CDR3 is TGTGCCAGCAGCCAGAACCCCAACCATAATTCACCCCTCCACTTT. It is translated as CASSQNPNHNSPLHF. The full variable domain, completed using reference TRBV5-4 and TRBJ1-6, is ETGVTQSPTHLIKTRGQQVTLRCSSQSGHNTVSWYQQALGQGPQFIFQYYREEENGRGNFPPRFSGLQFPNYSSELNVNALELDDSALYLCASSQNPNHNSPLHFGNGTRLTVT.

The genes are TRBV6-5 and TRBJ2-7; a possible D gene is TRBD1 (6 bases). Trimming removed 2 bases at V and 4 bases at J, with 12 bases between. CDR3 length: 14 residues. Germline lookup yields CDR1 MNHEY and CDR2 SVGAGI. CDR3 nucleotides: TGTGCCAGCAGTTACGGAGGCAGGGGATACGAGCAGTACTTC. It specifies CASSYGGRGYEQYF.

CDR3 protein: CASSSDREKLFF. In DNA, the CDR3 is TGTGCCAGTAGTAGTGACAGGGAAAAACTGTTTTTT. V and J are TRBV19 and TRBJ1-4; perhaps TRBD1 as D (6 bases). Germline loops: CDR1 LNHDA, CDR2 SQIVND (reference sequence). Trimming took 4 bases from V and 8 from J, leaving 8 bases between them. CDR3 length: 12 amino acids. The variable domain in full, with the rest retrieved from reference TRBV19 and TRBJ1-4, is DGGITQSPKYLFRKEGQNVTLSCEQNLNHDAMYWYRQDPGQGLRLIYYSQIVNDFQKGDIAEGYSVSREKKESFPLTVTSAQKNPTAFYLCASSSDREKLFFGSGTQLSVL.

The CDR3 protein is CATLDRSSYEQYF. The CDR3 nucleotides are TGTGCCACCCTGGACAGGAGCTCCTACGAGCAGTACTTC. V usage is TRBV6-5 and J usage is TRBJ2-7; 7 bases are shared with TRBD1. V shed 10 bases and J 0 bases; nucleotides not matched to a gene: 6. CDR3 length: 13 residues. Germline lookup yields CDR1 MNHEY and CDR2 SVGAGI.

The V and J genes are TRBV29-1 and TRBJ2-7; D perhaps matches TRBD2 (5 bases). Germline V gives CDR1 SQVTM, CDR2 ANQGSEA. This CDR3 is 13 amino acids long. V was shortened by 2 bases and J by 0 bases, with 8 bases between the two germline ends. The CDR3 loop is CSVERGSSYEQYF. CDR3 coding DNA: TGCAGCGTTGAACGAGGGAGCTCCTACGAGCAGTACTTC.

The chain employs TRBV24-1 and TRBJ1-1; TRBD1 agrees at 10 bases. The J segment lost 5 bases and the V segment lost 6 bases, leaving 2 bases of the junction unmatched. There are 13 residues in the CDR3. From germline, CDR1 is KGHDR and CDR2 SFDVKD. The CDR3 region has the DNA TGTGCCACCAGTCCGGGACAGGGGACTGAAGCTTTCTTT. Amino acids: CATSPGQGTEAFF.